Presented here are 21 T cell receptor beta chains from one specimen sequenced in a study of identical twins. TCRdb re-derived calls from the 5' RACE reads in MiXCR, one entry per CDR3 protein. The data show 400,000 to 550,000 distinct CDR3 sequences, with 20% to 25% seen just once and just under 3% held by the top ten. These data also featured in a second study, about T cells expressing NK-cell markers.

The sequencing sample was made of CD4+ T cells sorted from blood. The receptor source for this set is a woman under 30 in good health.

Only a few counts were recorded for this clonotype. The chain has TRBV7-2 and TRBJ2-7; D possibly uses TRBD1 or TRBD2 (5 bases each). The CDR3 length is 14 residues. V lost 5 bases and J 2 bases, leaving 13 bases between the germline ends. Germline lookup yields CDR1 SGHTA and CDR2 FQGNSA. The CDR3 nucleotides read TGTGCCAGCAGCCTGGGGACGGTTGCCTACGAGCAGTACTTC. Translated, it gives CASSLGTVAYEQYF.

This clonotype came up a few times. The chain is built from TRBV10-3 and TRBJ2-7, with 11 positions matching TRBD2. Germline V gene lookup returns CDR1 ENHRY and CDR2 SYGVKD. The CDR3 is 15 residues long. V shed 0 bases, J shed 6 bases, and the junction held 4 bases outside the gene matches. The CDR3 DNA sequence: TGTGCCATCAGTGAGTCGACTAGCGGGACGGGCGAGCAGTACTTC. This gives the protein CAISESTSGTGEQYF.

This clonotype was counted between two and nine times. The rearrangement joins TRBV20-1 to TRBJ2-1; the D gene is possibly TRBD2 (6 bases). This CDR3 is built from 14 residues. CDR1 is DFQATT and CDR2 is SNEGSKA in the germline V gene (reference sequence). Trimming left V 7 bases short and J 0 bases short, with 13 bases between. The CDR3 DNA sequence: TGCAGTGTCGGAGGGAGAAGCTCCTACAATGAGCAGTTCTTC. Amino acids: CSVGGRSSYNEQFF.

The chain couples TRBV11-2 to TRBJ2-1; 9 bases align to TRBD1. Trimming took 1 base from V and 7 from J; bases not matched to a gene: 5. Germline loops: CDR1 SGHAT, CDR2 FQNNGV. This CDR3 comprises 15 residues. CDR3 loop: CASSLGDRVRNEQFF. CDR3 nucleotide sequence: TGTGCCAGCAGCTTAGGGGACAGGGTAAGGAATGAGCAGTTCTTC.

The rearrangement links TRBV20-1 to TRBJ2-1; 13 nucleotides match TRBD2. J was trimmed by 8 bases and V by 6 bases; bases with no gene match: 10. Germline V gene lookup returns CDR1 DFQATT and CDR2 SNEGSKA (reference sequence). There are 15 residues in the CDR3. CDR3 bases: TGCAGTGCACCTTCCGGGACTAGCGGGACAGATGAGCAGTTCTTC. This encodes CSAPSGTSGTDEQFF.

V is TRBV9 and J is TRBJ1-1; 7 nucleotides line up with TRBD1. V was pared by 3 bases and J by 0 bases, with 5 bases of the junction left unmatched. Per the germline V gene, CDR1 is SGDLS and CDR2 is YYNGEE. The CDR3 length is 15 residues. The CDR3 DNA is TGTGCCAGCAGCGCCCGACAGGGACTGAACACTGAAGCTTTCTTT. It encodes CASSARQGLNTEAFF.

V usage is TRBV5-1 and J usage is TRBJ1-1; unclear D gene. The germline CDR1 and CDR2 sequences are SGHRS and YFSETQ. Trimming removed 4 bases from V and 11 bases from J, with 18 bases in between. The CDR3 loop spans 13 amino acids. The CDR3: CASSPSTGRGAFF. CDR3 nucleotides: TGCGCCAGCAGCCCGTCGACCGGCCGTGGGGCTTTCTTT. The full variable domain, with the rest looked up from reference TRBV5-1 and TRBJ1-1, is KAGVTQTPRYLIKTRGQQVTLSCSPISGHRSVSWYQQTPGQGLQFLFEYFSETQRNKGNFPGRFSGRQFSNSRSEMNVSTLELGDSALYLCASSPSTGRGAFFGQGTRLTVV.

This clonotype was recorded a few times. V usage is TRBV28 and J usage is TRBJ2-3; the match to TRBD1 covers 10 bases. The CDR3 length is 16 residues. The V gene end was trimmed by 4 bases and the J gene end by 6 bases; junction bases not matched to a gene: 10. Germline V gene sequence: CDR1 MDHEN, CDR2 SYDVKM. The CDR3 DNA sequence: TGTGCCAGCAGTTCAACTTCCGGGACAGGGGTGGATACGCAGTATTTT. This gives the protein CASSSTSGTGVDTQYF. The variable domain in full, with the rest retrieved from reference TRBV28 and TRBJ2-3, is DVKVTQSSRYLVKRTGEKVFLECVQDMDHENMFWYRQDPGLGLRLIYFSYDVKMKEKGDIPEGYSVSREKKERFSLILESASTNQTSMYLCASSSTSGTGVDTQYFGPGTRLTVL.

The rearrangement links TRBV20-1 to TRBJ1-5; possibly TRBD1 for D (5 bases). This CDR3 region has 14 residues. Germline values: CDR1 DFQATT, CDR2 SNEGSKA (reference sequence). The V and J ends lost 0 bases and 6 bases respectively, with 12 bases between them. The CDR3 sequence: CSARDLQGGQPQHF. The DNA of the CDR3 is TGCAGTGCTAGAGATCTGCAGGGAGGTCAGCCCCAGCATTTT.

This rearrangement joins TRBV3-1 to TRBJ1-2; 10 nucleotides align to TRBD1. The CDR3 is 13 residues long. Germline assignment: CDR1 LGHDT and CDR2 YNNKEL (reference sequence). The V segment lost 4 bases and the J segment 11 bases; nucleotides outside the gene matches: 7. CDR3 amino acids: CASSRPPGQGYTF. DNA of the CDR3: TGTGCCAGCAGCCGACCCCCGGGACAGGGGTACACCTTC.

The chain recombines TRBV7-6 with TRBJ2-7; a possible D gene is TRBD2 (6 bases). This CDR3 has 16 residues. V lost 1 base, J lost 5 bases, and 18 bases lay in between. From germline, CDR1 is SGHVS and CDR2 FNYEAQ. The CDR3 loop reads CASSLDPSAVPNEQYF. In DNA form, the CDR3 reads TGTGCCAGCAGCTTAGATCCTAGCGCGGTCCCTAACGAGCAGTACTTC.

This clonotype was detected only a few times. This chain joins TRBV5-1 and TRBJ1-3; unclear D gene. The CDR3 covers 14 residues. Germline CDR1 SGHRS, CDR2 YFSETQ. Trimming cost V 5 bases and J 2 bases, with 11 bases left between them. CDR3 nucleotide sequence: TGCGCCAGCAGTCCGGTTAGCGCTGGAAACACCATATATTTT. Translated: CASSPVSAGNTIYF.

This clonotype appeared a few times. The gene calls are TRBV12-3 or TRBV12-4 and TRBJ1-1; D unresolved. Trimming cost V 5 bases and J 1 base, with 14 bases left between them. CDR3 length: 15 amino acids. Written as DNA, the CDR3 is TGTGCCAGCAGTCTCCAACCGGGGAGGAACACTGAAGCTTTCTTT. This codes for CASSLQPGRNTEAFF.

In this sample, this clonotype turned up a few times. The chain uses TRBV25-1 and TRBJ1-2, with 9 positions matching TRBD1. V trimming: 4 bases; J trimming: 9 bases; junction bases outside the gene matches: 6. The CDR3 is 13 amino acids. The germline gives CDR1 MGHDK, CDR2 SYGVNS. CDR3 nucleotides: TGTGCCAGCAGTGTAGGGGACAGGGATAGCTACACCTTC. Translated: CASSVGDRDSYTF.

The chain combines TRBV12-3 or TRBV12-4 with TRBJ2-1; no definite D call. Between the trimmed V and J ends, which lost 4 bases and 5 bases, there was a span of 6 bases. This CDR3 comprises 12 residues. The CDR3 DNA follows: TGTGCCAGCAGTTCGGATGACAATGAGCAGTTCTTC. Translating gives CASSSDDNEQFF.

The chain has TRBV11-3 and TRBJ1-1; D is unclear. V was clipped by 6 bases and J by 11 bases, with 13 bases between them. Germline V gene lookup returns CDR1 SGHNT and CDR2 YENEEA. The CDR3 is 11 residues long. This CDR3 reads CASRATGLAFF. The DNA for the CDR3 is TGTGCCAGCAGGGCGACCGGATTGGCTTTCTTT.

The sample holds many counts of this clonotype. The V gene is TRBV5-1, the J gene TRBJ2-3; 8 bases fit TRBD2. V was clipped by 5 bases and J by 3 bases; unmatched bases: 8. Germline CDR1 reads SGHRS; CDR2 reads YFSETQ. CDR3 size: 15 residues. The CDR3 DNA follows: TGCGCCAGCAGTTTAGCGGGGAGCGGGACAGATACGCAGTATTTT. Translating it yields CASSLAGSGTDTQYF.

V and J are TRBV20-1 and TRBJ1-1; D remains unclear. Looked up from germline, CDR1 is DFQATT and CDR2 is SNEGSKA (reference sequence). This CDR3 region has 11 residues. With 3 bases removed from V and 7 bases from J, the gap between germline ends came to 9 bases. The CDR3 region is CSASPQVEAFF. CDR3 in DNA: TGCAGTGCTAGCCCCCAGGTTGAAGCTTTCTTT.

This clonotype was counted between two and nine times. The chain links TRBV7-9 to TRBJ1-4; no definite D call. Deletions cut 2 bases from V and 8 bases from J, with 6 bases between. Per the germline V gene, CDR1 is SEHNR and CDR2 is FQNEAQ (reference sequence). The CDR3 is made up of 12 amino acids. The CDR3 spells CASSLSLEKLFF. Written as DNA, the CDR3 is TGTGCCAGCAGCTTATCACTCGAAAAACTGTTTTTT.

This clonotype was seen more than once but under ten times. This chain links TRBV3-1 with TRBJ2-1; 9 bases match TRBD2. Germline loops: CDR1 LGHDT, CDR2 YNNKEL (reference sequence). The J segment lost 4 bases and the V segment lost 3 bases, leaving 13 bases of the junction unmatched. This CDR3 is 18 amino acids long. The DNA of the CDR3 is TGTGCCAGCAGCCATCCAAAAGTCCTAGCGGGACAGTACAATGAGCAGTTCTTC. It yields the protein CASSHPKVLAGQYNEQFF.

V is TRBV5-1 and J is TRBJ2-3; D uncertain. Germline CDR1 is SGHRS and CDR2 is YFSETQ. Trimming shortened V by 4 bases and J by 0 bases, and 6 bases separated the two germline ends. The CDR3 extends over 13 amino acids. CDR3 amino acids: CASSVVSTDTQYF. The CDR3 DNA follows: TGCGCCAGCAGCGTAGTCAGCACAGATACGCAGTATTTT.